In its sample, the clone carrying this TCR beta chain was seen a few times. In the original analysis: Estimation of nucleated cell counts relied on the amplification of reference gene primers. Clones were read by immunoSEQ multiplex PCR, and TCRdb kept only the in-frame ones, dropping some. The V and J calls and clone size were taken over from that table, and D and trimming were inferred from the DNA. The sample comprises tens of thousands of clones, about 74% of which are singletons, and around 2.6% rests with the top ten. J lost 8 bases, V lost 8 bases, and 5 bases had no gene match. The CDR3 has 13 residues. The V gene's germline CDR1 is SEHNR and CDR2 FQNEAQ (reference sequence). These data come from a study of blood T cell repertoires in COVID-19. Study overall: Samples taken during acute and convalescent COVID-19 were collected in the United States, Italy and Spain. Sample material is recorded as cDNA or gDNA derived from T cells, B-cell-depleted T cells, or PBMCs.

This chain joins TRBV7-9 and TRBJ2-2; 10 nucleotides agree with TRBD2. Sample: peripheral blood. The clonotype originates from a human donor with acute or convalescent COVID-19. The donor label of this sample is uncertain. This CDR3 reads CASGLAVGGELFF. For the CDR3, the DNA is TGTGCCAGCGGACTAGCGGTAGGAGGGGAGCTGTTTTTT.